This entry lists 18 T cell receptor beta chains sequenced from one sample in a study of T cells in Graves' hyperthyroidism and ophthalmopathy (dated by TCRdb to between 2017 and 2020). Library prep was done by multiplex PCR. Sequenced using an Illumina HiSeq 2000. The TCR beta CDR3 regions were amplified from RNA transcripts. For the first round of RT-PCR on the TCR CDR3, the HTBI primer set was used together with the Qiagen OneStep RT-PCR kit. TCRdb trimmed public reads at Q25 via fastp, called clones via MiXCR and kept in-frame beta chains. For every CDR3 protein sequence, its rows merge into one entry that carries the most common genes and DNA. The sample contains around 400,000 distinct CDR3 sequences, roughly 25% of them found a single time. The top ten hold about 70% of the sample. The specimen sequenced was blood. All receptors come from a man aged 45 to 65 with Graves' hyperthyroidism.

This rearrangement joins TRBV13 to TRBJ2-1, with 12 bases lining up with TRBD2. This CDR3 has 17 residues. Germline V gene lookup returns CDR1 PRHDT and CDR2 FYEKMQ (reference sequence). J lost 3 bases, V lost 5 bases, and 8 bases had no gene match. The CDR3 nucleotides read TGTGCCAGCAGCCCCCGACTAGCGGGAGACGTCTACAATGAGCAGTTCTTC. This translates into CASSPRLAGDVYNEQFF.

The CDR3 reads CASRLSPGLLREQYF. The CDR3 DNA is TGTGCCAGCCGTCTTTCTCCGGGACTCCTTAGGGAGCAGTACTTC. The chain carries TRBV6-1 and TRBJ2-7; TRBD2 is a possible D gene (6 bases). The V end lost 8 bases, the J end lost 7 bases, and 24 bases lay between the germline ends. The CDR3 has 15 amino acids. The germline gives CDR1 MNHNS, CDR2 SASEGT.

The chain carries TRBV11-3 and TRBJ2-7, with 12 bases lining up with TRBD2. There are 15 residues in the CDR3. V was pared by 8 bases and J by 0 bases, with 5 bases of the junction left unmatched. Looked up from germline, CDR1 is SGHNT and CDR2 is YENEEA. CDR3 in amino acids: CASSSGRALSYEQYF. CDR3 coding DNA: TGTGCCAGCTCTAGCGGGAGGGCCCTCTCCTACGAGCAGTACTTC.

This clonotype has just one count. This chain links TRBV7-3 with TRBJ2-6, with a possible D match to TRBD1 (6 bases). Germline lookup yields CDR1 SGHTA and CDR2 FQGTGA. The CDR3 is made up of 15 amino acids. V gave up 6 bases and J gave up 4 bases, with 13 bases separating them. The chain's CDR3 is CASSAFRGGANVLTF. The CDR3 nucleotides read TGTGCCAGCAGTGCCTTTAGGGGGGGGGCCAACGTCCTGACTTTC.

This clonotype was observed a handful of times. The V gene is TRBV2, the J gene TRBJ1-4; 9 nucleotides align to TRBD1. V shed 3 bases, J shed 5 bases, and the junction held 4 bases outside the gene matches. This CDR3 is built from 15 residues. Germline V gene lookup returns CDR1 SNHLY and CDR2 FYNNEI. CDR3 sequence reads: CASSDSGTGNEKLFF. Here the CDR3 DNA reads TGTGCCAGCAGTGACTCCGGGACAGGGAATGAAAAACTGTTTTTT.

V is TRBV3-1 and J is TRBJ2-7, with D possibly TRBD2 on 6 matching bases. V was cut by 8 bases and J by 3 bases, with 8 bases left in between. CDR1 is LGHDT and CDR2 is YNNKEL in the germline V gene (reference sequence). This CDR3 spans 11 amino acids. DNA of the CDR3: TGTGCCAGCGGCGGGGTCTACGAGCAGTACTTC. Translating it yields CASGGVYEQYF.

This clonotype has a handful of counts. V gene TRBV2 combines with J gene TRBJ1-2; 9 bases agree with TRBD1. The CDR3 runs to 15 residues. The germline V gene encodes CDR1 SNHLY and CDR2 FYNNEI. The V and J ends lost 3 bases and 4 bases, in that order; junction bases with no gene match: 6. The CDR3 nucleotides read TGTGCCAGCAGTGAGGAGGCGACAGGGGGCTATGGCTACACCTTC. As protein: CASSEEATGGYGYTF.

This clonotype was seen many times. The chain combines TRBV6-1 with TRBJ1-1; no reliable D call. The CDR3 has 12 residues. Germline CDR1 and CDR2: MNHNS and SASEGT. V dropped 7 bases and J dropped 8 bases, with 14 bases sitting between them. CDR3 sequence reads: CASIQGGLEAFF. CDR3 nucleotides: TGTGCCAGCATTCAAGGAGGGCTCGAAGCTTTCTTT.

The sample holds a few counts of this clonotype. For the CDR3, the DNA is TGTGCCAGCAGTGAGCGGGGGGTTACCTACGAGCAGTACTTC. Amino acids: CASSERGVTYEQYF. The chain employs TRBV6-1 and TRBJ2-7, with 8 bases matching TRBD2. The length of the CDR3 is 14 residues. The germline gives CDR1 MNHNS, CDR2 SASEGT. The J segment lost 2 bases and the V segment lost 3 bases, leaving 3 bases of the junction unmatched.

This clonotype was recorded a few times. The chain is built from TRBV28 and TRBJ2-5, with 15 nucleotides matching TRBD2. CDR1 and CDR2 (germline): MDHEN, SYDVKM. There are 20 residues in the CDR3. Losses at the gene ends were 3 bases for V and 2 bases for J; bases not matched to a gene: 13. Written as DNA, the CDR3 is TGTGCCAGCAGTTTCCCCGGACTAGCGGGAGGGCCGAATCGACAAGAGACCCAGTACTTC. It codes for CASSFPGLAGGPNRQETQYF.

This chain links TRBV5-6 with TRBJ2-7; 9 bases agree with TRBD1. The germline V gene encodes CDR1 SGHDT and CDR2 YYEEEE. The CDR3 contains 17 residues. J lost 2 bases, V lost 1 base, and 10 bases had no gene match. The DNA for the CDR3 is TGTGCCAGCAGCTTGCTCCAGACAGGGGGGATTCCCTACGAGCAGTACTTC. This encodes CASSLLQTGGIPYEQYF.

This clonotype was detected once. The chain combines TRBV6-2 or TRBV6-3 with TRBJ2-5, with 8 bases identical to TRBD1. The V segment lost 5 bases and the J segment 12 bases; nucleotides outside the gene matches: 11. Germline V gene lookup returns CDR1 MNHEY and CDR2 SVGEGT. This CDR3 is built from 13 residues. CDR3 residues: CASSGTGGSNKYF. The CDR3 region has the DNA TGTGCCAGCAGTGGAACAGGGGGGAGTAATAAGTACTTC.

The chain recombines TRBV29-1 with TRBJ2-5, with D possibly being TRBD2 (5 bases). From germline, CDR1 is SQVTM and CDR2 ANQGSEA. This CDR3 is built from 11 residues. V was cut by 6 bases and J by 5 bases, with 10 bases left in between. The DNA for the CDR3 is TGCAGCGTACGATCGGGGGAGACCCAGTACTTC. Its protein product is CSVRSGETQYF.

The V and J genes are TRBV3-1 and TRBJ1-1; 8 bases match TRBD1. J was trimmed by 9 bases and V by 8 bases; bases with no gene match: 14. Looked up from germline, CDR1 is LGHDT and CDR2 is YNNKEL (reference sequence). The CDR3 has 14 amino acids. CDR3 residues: CASGRSDREVQAFF. For the CDR3, the DNA is TGTGCCAGCGGACGATCGGACAGGGAGGTGCAAGCTTTCTTT.

V and J are TRBV11-2 and TRBJ2-1; perhaps TRBD2 as D (6 bases). The CDR3 spans 14 residues. Trimming removed 1 base at V and 10 bases at J, with 14 bases between. Per the germline V gene, CDR1 is SGHAT and CDR2 is FQNNGV. The CDR3 DNA reads as TGTGCCAGCAGCTTAGGGGACTCGAGTGGAGAGCAGTTCTTC. It is translated as CASSLGDSSGEQFF.

This clonotype has more than one count but fewer than ten. J is TRBJ2-5 and V is TRBV7-8; D may match TRBD1 or TRBD2 (5 bases each). The V end lost 2 bases, the J end lost 7 bases, and 11 bases lay between the germline ends. CDR3 length: 13 amino acids. The germline V gene encodes CDR1 SGHVS and CDR2 FQNEAQ. The CDR3 DNA is TGTGCCAGCAGCTTACCAGGGAGTGGGACCCAGTACTTC. It codes for CASSLPGSGTQYF.

This clonotype was found many times. This sequence joins TRBV9 and TRBJ2-2; 9 bases align to TRBD1. After removal of 3 bases from V and 5 bases from J, the junction contained 2 bases not matched to a gene. Germline V gives CDR1 SGDLS, CDR2 YYNGEE. This CDR3 has 14 residues. CDR3 in amino acids: CASSADRGTGELFF. In DNA, the CDR3 is TGTGCCAGCAGCGCGGACAGGGGAACCGGGGAGCTGTTTTTT.

This clonotype has just a few counts. J is TRBJ2-3 and V is TRBV27, with 9 bases aligning to TRBD2. Germline V gene sequence: CDR1 MNHEY, CDR2 SMNVEV (reference sequence). The CDR3 loop spans 15 amino acids. V trimming: 3 bases; J trimming: 2 bases; junction bases outside the gene matches: 3. The chain's CDR3 is CASSFLAGFTDTQYF. The CDR3, as DNA: TGTGCCAGCAGTTTCCTAGCGGGGTTCACAGATACGCAGTATTTT.